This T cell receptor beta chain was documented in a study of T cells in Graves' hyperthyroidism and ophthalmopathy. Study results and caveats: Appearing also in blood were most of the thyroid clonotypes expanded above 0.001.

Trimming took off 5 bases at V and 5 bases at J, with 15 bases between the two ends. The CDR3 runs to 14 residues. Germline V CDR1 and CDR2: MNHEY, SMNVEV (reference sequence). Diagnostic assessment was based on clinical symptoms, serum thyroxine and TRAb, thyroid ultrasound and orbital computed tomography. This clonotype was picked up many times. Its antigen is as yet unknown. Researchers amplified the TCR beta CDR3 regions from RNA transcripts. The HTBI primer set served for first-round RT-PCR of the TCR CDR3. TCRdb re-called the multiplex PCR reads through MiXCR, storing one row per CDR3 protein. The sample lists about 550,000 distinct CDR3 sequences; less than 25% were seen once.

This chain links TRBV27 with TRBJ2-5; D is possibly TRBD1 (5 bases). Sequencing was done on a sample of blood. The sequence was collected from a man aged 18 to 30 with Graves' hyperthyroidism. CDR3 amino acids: CASSRFQGRETQYF. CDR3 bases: TGTGCCAGCAGTAGATTCCAGGGTCGGGAGACCCAGTACTTC.